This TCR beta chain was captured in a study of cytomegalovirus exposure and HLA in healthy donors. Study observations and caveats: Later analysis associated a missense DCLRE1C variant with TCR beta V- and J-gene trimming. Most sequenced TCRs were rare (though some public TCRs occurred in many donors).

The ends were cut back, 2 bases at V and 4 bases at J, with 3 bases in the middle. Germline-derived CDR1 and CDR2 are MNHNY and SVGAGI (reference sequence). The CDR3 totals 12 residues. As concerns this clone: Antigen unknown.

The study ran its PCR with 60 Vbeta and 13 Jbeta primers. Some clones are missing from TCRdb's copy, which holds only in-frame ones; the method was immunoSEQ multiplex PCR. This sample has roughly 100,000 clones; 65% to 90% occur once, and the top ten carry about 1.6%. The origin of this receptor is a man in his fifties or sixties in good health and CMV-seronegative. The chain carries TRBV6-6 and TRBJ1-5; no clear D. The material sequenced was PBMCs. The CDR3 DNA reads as TGTGCCAGCAGTTACACTAATCAGCCCCAGCATTTT. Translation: CASSYTNQPQHF.